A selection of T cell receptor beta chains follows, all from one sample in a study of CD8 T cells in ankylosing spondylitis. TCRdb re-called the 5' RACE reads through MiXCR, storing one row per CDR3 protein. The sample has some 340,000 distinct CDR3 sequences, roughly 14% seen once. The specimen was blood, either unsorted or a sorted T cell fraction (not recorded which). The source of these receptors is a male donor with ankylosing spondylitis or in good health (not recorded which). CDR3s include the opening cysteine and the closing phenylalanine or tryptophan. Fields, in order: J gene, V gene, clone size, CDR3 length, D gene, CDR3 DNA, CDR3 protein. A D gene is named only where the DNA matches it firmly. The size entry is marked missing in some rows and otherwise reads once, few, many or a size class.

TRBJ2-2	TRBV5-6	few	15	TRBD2	TGTGCCAGCAGCCCCTGGGGAGGGATGGCCGGGGAGCTGTTTTTT	CASSPWGGMAGELFF
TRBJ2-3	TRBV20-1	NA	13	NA	TGCAGTGCTTCTAGCGTGGGCACAGATACGCAGTATTTT	CSASSVGTDTQYF
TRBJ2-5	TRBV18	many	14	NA	TGTGCCAGCTCACCGACTTGGGGCCTGGAGACCCAGTACTTC	CASSPTWGLETQYF
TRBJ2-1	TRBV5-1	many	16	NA	TGCGCCAGCAGCCCCATGACAGGTACACAACTGAATGAGCAGTTCTTC	CASSPMTGTQLNEQFF
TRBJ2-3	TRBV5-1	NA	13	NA	TGCGCCAGCAGCGAGCCCAGCACAGATACGCAGTATTTT	CASSEPSTDTQYF
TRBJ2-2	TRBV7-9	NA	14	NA	TGTGCCAGCAGCGCCCTCCTGAACACCGGGGAGCTGTTTTTT	CASSALLNTGELFF
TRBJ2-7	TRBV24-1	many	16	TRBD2	TGTGCCACCAGTGACCTTGGACTAGCGGGATTCTACGAGCAGTACTTC	CATSDLGLAGFYEQYF
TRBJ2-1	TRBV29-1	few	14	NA	TGCAGCGTTGGTGGCCCCAGCTCCTACAATGAGCAGTTCTTC	CSVGGPSSYNEQFF
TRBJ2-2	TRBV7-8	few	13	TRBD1	TGTGCCAGCAGCTCCGACAGGGAAAGGGAGCTGTTTTTT	CASSSDRERELFF
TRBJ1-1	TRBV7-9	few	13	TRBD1	TGTGCCAGCAGCTTAGCCGGTACAGGGGGAGCTTTCTTT	CASSLAGTGGAFF
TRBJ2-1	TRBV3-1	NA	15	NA	TGTGCCAGCAGGGATTCGGGACTCCTGGACAATGAGCAGTTCTTC	CASRDSGLLDNEQFF
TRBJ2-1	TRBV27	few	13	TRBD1	TGTGCCAGCAGTTCCCGGGACAGCCTTGAGCAGTTCTTC	CASSSRDSLEQFF
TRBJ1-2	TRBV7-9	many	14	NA	TGTGCCAGCAGCCCCGTGGTAGGAGGGGCTGGCTACACCTTC	CASSPVVGGAGYTF
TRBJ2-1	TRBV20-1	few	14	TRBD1	TGCAGTGCTACTAATCAGGGGGCCTACAATGAGCAGTTCTTC	CSATNQGAYNEQFF
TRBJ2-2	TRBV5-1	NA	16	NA	TGCGCCAGCAGTCCCGGGAGCCTCGCGAACACCGGGGAGCTGTTTTTT	CASSPGSLANTGELFF
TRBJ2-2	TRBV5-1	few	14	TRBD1	TGCGCCAGCAGCTTACAGGGGGTCACCGGGGAGCTGTTTTTT	CASSLQGVTGELFF
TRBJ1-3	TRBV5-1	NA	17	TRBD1	TGCGCCAGCAGCCCTAGAGGGACACAGGGGACTGGAAACACCATATATTTT	CASSPRGTQGTGNTIYF
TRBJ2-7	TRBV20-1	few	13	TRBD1	TGCAGTGCTACCAGGACAGGGGGCTACGAGCAGTACTTC	CSATRTGGYEQYF
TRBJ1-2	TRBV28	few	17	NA	TGTGCCACCCGAAACCCTCAGGGACGCGACGATCGCTATGGCTACACCTTC	CATRNPQGRDDRYGYTF
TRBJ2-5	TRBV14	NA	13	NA	TGTGCCAGCAGACCATCGGCAGGGGTAACCCAGTACTTC	CASRPSAGVTQYF
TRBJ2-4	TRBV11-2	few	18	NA	TGTGCCAGCAGCTTAGATGTCTCATTAGGCAGGGGTGGGAACATTCAGTACTTC	CASSLDVSLGRGGNIQYF